The entry that follows covers one T cell receptor (beta chain) sequence. Its target is unknown. V gave up 5 bases and J gave up 3 bases; unmatched junction bases: 17. CDR1 LGHDT and CDR2 YNNKEL come from the germline V gene (reference sequence). The CDR3 totals 19 residues. The data originate from a study of regulatory T cells in long-lasting Graves disease. Arm-PCR with iRepertoire HTBI primers amplified the CDR3 regions for these TCR beta libraries. TCRdb analysed the multiplex PCR reads with MiXCR anew, one entry per CDR3 protein. The sample has around 470,000 distinct CDR3 sequences, 13% to 15% seen once. Time point defined: newly diagnosed GD, antithyroid drugs for less than 3 months. PBMC-derived RNA was used for the TCR library. The source of the patients was an endocrinology department in Xi'an, China. Study-wide findings and caveats: Reduced TCR diversity was observed in persistent Graves' patients versus newly diagnosed patients. Patients with persistent disease shared 2,741 public clonotypes, outpacing the approximately 920 shared by new patients.

This sample was shared with a second study, whose subject was T cells in Graves' hyperthyroidism and ophthalmopathy.

The sequencing here drew on peripheral blood mononuclear cells (PBMCs), taken at new diagnosis, from a patient treated with antithyroid drugs. The receptor comes from a woman aged 45-60 years with Graves disease. The chain carries TRBV3-1 and TRBJ2-2, with TRBD1 identical over 8 bases. CDR3 coding DNA: TGTGCCAGCAGCTTCGTTGGTTTAGGCAGGGGGCGCGACACCGGGGAGCTGTTTTTT. Residues: CASSFVGLGRGRDTGELFF. Filled out from reference TRBV3-1 and TRBJ2-2, the complete variable domain reads DTAVSQTPKYLVTQMGNDKSIKCEQNLGHDTMYWYKQDSKKFLKIMFSYNNKELIINETVPNRFSPKSPDKAHLNLHINSLELGDSAVYFCASSFVGLGRGRDTGELFFGEGSRLTVL.